Shown below are 13 T cell receptor beta chains from a single sample sequenced in a study of long-term antiretroviral therapy in people with HIV. The authors ran the immunoSEQ assay, v3.0, at survey level. Profiled with immunoSEQ multiplex PCR; TCRdb holds only in-frame clones, not every one. This sample has fewer than 35,000 clones; roughly 80% occur once, and the top ten carry 13% to 15%. The specimen was unsorted PBMCs, collected 2.9 years after starting antiretroviral therapy. Receptor source: a man aged 45-65 years with HIV.

This clone was found once. CDR3 amino acids: CASSFDSGANVLTF. Here the CDR3 DNA reads TGTGCCAGCAGTTTCGATTCTGGGGCCAACGTCCTGACTTTC. This chain links TRBV6-5 with TRBJ2-6, with D unresolved. V lost 4 bases and J 1 base, leaving 5 bases between the germline ends. This CDR3 contains 14 residues. Germline lookup yields CDR1 MNHEY and CDR2 SVGAGI.

This chain joins TRBV7-9 and TRBJ1-1; D is perhaps TRBD1 (6 bases). The V end lost 1 base, the J end lost 3 bases, and 12 bases lay between the germline ends. Germline loops: CDR1 SEHNR, CDR2 FQNEAQ (reference sequence). The CDR3 extends over 15 amino acids. CDR3 nucleotides: TGTGCCAGCAGCTTAGAAGGGGGGAAGGACACTGAAGCTTTCTTT. Protein sequence: CASSLEGGKDTEAFF.

The CDR3 nucleotides are TGTGCCAGCAGTTGGAGGGGACTAGCGGGGGGCAATGAGCAGTTCTTC. This encodes CASSWRGLAGGNEQFF. This chain joins TRBV28 and TRBJ2-1; 15 nucleotides align to TRBD2. With 4 bases clipped from V and 6 bases from J, the junction kept 4 bases outside the gene matches. The CDR3 is made up of 16 amino acids. CDR1 and CDR2 (germline): MDHEN, SYDVKM.

DNA of the CDR3: TGTGCCACTCTCGGGACAGGAAACTATGGCTACACCTTC. It encodes CATLGTGNYGYTF. The V call is TRBV28, the J call TRBJ1-2; TRBD1 aligns across 8 bases. The CDR3 covers 13 residues. The V segment lost 10 bases and the J segment 2 bases; nucleotides outside the gene matches: 6. Germline CDR1 is MDHEN and CDR2 is SYDVKM.

The chain couples TRBV27 to TRBJ2-1, with D hard to call. Per germline, CDR1 MNHEY and CDR2 SMNVEV (reference sequence). V dropped 3 bases and J dropped 3 bases, with 6 bases sitting between them. The CDR3 is made up of 13 amino acids. The CDR3 reads CASSLRRYNEQFF. Written as DNA, the CDR3 is TGTGCCAGCAGTTTGAGACGCTACAATGAGCAGTTCTTC.

This clone has a single count. The rearrangement links TRBV5-4 to TRBJ2-5; 10 positions agree with TRBD2. The germline gives CDR1 SGHNT, CDR2 YYREEE (reference sequence). Trimming at V came to 1 base and at J to 9 bases, leaving 9 bases not matched to a gene. The CDR3 contains 15 residues. CDR3 bases: TGTGCCAGCAGCTTGACTAGCGGGGCCGGAAAGGCCCAGTACTTC. Protein product: CASSLTSGAGKAQYF. The full variable domain, completed using reference TRBV5-4 and TRBJ2-5, is ETGVTQSPTHLIKTRGQQVTLRCSSQSGHNTVSWYQQALGQGPQFIFQYYREEENGRGNFPPRFSGLQFPNYSSELNVNALELDDSALYLCASSLTSGAGKAQYFGPGTRLLVL.

V gene TRBV7-9 combines with J gene TRBJ2-1; 9 bases match TRBD1. CDR3 size: 17 residues. Germline loops: CDR1 SEHNR, CDR2 FQNEAQ (reference sequence). Germline trimming cut 1 base from V and 9 bases from J; bases unmatched to any gene: 13. CDR3 nucleotides: TGTGCCAGCAGCTTAGGCCCCCGGACAGGGGAAATTAGTGAGCAGTTCTTC. Its protein product is CASSLGPRTGEISEQFF.

The rearrangement links TRBV4-1 to TRBJ1-3; D gene unclear. The V gene's germline CDR1 is MGHRA and CDR2 YSYEKL. CDR3 length equals 15 residues. Trimming pared 10 bases from V and 2 bases from J, leaving 18 bases between. The CDR3 loop is CAISVVAGAGNTIYF. The CDR3 DNA reads as TGCGCCATCTCCGTTGTAGCCGGGGCTGGAAACACCATATATTTT.

This chain links TRBV5-6 with TRBJ1-6; the D is unclear. The V gene lost 2 bases and the J gene lost 0 bases, with 15 bases spanning the gap. Germline V gene lookup returns CDR1 SGHDT and CDR2 YYEEEE. This CDR3 is built from 18 residues. The CDR3 loop reads CASSFTFSRSSYNSPLHF. For the CDR3, the DNA is TGTGCCAGCAGCTTCACTTTTTCGAGGAGCTCCTATAATTCACCCCTCCACTTT. The whole variable domain, filled in from reference TRBV5-6 and TRBJ1-6, reads DAGVTQSPTHLIKTRGQQVTLRCSPKSGHDTVSWYQQALGQGPQFIFQYYEEEERQRGNFPDRFSGHQFPNYSSELNVNALLLGDSALYLCASSFTFSRSSYNSPLHFGNGTRLTVT.

V is TRBV6-5 and J is TRBJ2-5; a weak D match, TRBD1 (5 bases). The germline V gene encodes CDR1 MNHEY and CDR2 SVGAGI. Between the trimmed V and J ends, which lost 0 bases and 4 bases, there was a span of 9 bases. The CDR3 has 14 residues. CDR3 DNA sequence: TGTGCCAGCAGTTACTCACCTAGGGGAGAGACCCAGTACTTC. Translating gives CASSYSPRGETQYF.

The rearrangement links TRBV4-3 to TRBJ1-1, with D possibly being TRBD1 (5 bases). This CDR3 is built from 14 residues. Per germline, CDR1 LGHNA and CDR2 YSLEER. V was clipped by 0 bases and J by 5 bases, with 10 bases between them. The CDR3 DNA follows: TGCGCCAGCAGCCAAGAGGGCGGGGGTACTGAAGCTTTCTTT. It specifies CASSQEGGGTEAFF.

This clone has only a few counts. The chain uses TRBV29-1 and TRBJ1-2; a weak D match, TRBD1 (5 bases). This CDR3 has 13 amino acids. Germline lookup yields CDR1 SQVTM and CDR2 ANQGSEA. Trimming took 3 bases from V and 8 from J, leaving 16 bases between them. CDR3 nucleotides: TGCAGCGTTGAGACGGGTGGGGCAAGGGGCTACACCTTC. As protein: CSVETGGARGYTF.

The table lists this clone with a few counts. The rearrangement uses TRBV28 and TRBJ1-6; 7 bases fit TRBD1. The germline V gene has CDR1 MDHEN and CDR2 SYDVKM. This CDR3 is built from 16 residues. V lost 3 bases and J lost 4; bases outside the gene matches: 6. The CDR3 loop is CASSLEGGGYNSPLHF. CDR3 bases: TGTGCCAGCAGTTTGGAAGGGGGCGGGTATAATTCACCCCTCCACTTT.